A single sample is the source of the 28 T cell receptor beta chains below, sequenced in a study of low-dose radiotherapy and immunotherapy resistance in tumors. Time point: after trial treatment. Noted treatment: LDRT plus nivolumab, ipilimumab, low-dose cyclophosphamide and aspirin (RACIN trial). TRAV- and TRBV-specific primers primed first-strand cDNA, covering alpha and beta chains. PCR amplification of the TCRs was performed with Phusion for 20 to 25 PCR cycles, and it relied on a constant-region primer together with a V-primer adapter. TCRdb recomputed calls from the reads with MiXCR, one row per CDR3 protein. Seen here are about 84,000 distinct CDR3 sequences, around a sixth observed once, and the top ten hold 1.4% to 1.5%. Sequencing was performed on PBMCs, taken after low-dose radiotherapy plus immunotherapy. The receptors stem from a male donor with prostate cancer.

This clonotype was seen at least ten times. J is TRBJ2-7 and V is TRBV4-2, with 8 bases lining up with TRBD1. This CDR3 spans 14 amino acids. Germline lookup yields CDR1 LGHNA and CDR2 YNFKEQ. Germline trimming cut 1 base from V and 6 bases from J; bases unmatched to any gene: 5. CDR3 DNA sequence: TGTGCCAGCAGCCAAGTGGGGACAGGAGCCGAGCAGTACTTC. It codes for CASSQVGTGAEQYF.

This clonotype was observed many times. The V and J genes are TRBV10-3 and TRBJ2-3; TRBD1 is a possible D gene (5 bases). The CDR3 is made up of 15 amino acids. V was trimmed by 2 bases and J by 0 bases, leaving 9 bases between them. CDR1 and CDR2 (germline): ENHRY, SYGVKD. The CDR3 DNA reads TGTGCCATCAGTGAGAAGGGGCTTAGCACAGATACGCAGTATTTT. It translates to CAISEKGLSTDTQYF.

In its sample, this clonotype was seen many times. The CDR3 spells CASSLDSNEKLFF. The CDR3 DNA is TGCGCCAGCTCATTGGACAGCAATGAAAAACTGTTTTTT. This chain links TRBV5-1 with TRBJ1-4, with D maybe TRBD1 (6 bases). CDR1 is SGHRS, CDR2 YFSETQ, per germline. V lost 7 bases and J lost 5, with 12 bases in between. The length of the CDR3 is 13 residues.

This clonotype was observed a handful of times. This likely stems from a read error, as it lies one base from a far larger clone. This chain uses TRBV29-1 with TRBJ2-1, with D perhaps TRBD2 (6 bases). The V gene lost 4 bases and the J gene lost 10 bases, with 17 bases spanning the gap. Germline V gives CDR1 SQVTM, CDR2 ANQGSEA. This CDR3 comprises 13 residues. The CDR3, as DNA: TGCAGCGTTGTGGCGGGGTCGGCCTACGAGCAGTTCTTC. Its protein product is CSVVAGSAYEQFF.

This clonotype has a count of ten or more. The gene calls are TRBV28 and TRBJ2-7, with TRBD2 as a possible D gene (7 bases). Trimming took 5 bases from V and 0 from J, leaving 14 bases between them. The germline V gene encodes CDR1 MDHEN and CDR2 SYDVKM. The CDR3 sequence is 15 residues long. CDR3 residues: CASSGGGGPSYEQYF. CDR3 nucleotides: TGTGCCAGCAGTGGAGGGGGGGGGCCCTCCTACGAGCAGTACTTC.

This clonotype was observed many times. This chain links TRBV7-8 with TRBJ2-6; D may be TRBD2 (6 bases). CDR1 is SGHVS, CDR2 FQNEAQ, per germline. The CDR3 is made up of 17 amino acids. V shed 4 bases and J shed 1 base, with 14 bases lying between them. In DNA, the CDR3 is TGTGCCAGCAGCTCGGGAGCCCTCGTTTCTGGGGCCAACGTCCTGACTTTC. Protein: CASSSGALVSGANVLTF.

The chain is built from TRBV4-3 and TRBJ1-1, with D perhaps TRBD1 (6 bases). This CDR3 region has 14 residues. Germline values: CDR1 LGHNA, CDR2 YSLEER. The ends were cut back, 0 bases at V and 7 bases at J, with 12 bases in the middle. The CDR3 nucleotides read TGCGCCAGCAGCCAAGAATGGGGGCCTCGTGAAGCTTTCTTT. It yields the protein CASSQEWGPREAFF.

With respect to this clonotype: Just one base apart from a much larger clone, this may be a read error. This sequence joins TRBV19 and TRBJ2-5; D is unclear. The V gene's germline CDR1 is LNHDA and CDR2 SQIVND (reference sequence). The germline V and J ends were trimmed by 4 bases and 11 bases, with 26 bases remaining between them. CDR3 length: 16 amino acids. CDR3 loop: CASSTPGRSSYNEQYF. The CDR3 DNA sequence: TGTGCCAGTAGTACCCCCGGCAGGAGCTCCTACAATGAGCAGTACTTC.

This clonotype has at least ten counts. The chain combines TRBV28 with TRBJ2-7; D is ambiguous. Trimming stripped 8 bases from V and 4 bases from J, with 9 bases between. Germline lookup yields CDR1 MDHEN and CDR2 SYDVKM. This CDR3 contains 11 residues. The CDR3 DNA sequence: TGTGCCAGCCTTAGAGGTTACGAGCAGTACTTC. Translation gives CASLRGYEQYF. Filled out from reference TRBV28 and TRBJ2-7, the complete variable domain reads DVKVTQSSRYLVKRTGEKVFLECVQDMDHENMFWYRQDPGLGLRLIYFSYDVKMKEKGDIPEGYSVSREKKERFSLILESASTNQTSMYLCASLRGYEQYFGPGTRLTVT.

For this clonotype: A much larger clone lies one base from this, so it may be a read error. V gene TRBV19 combines with J gene TRBJ2-7; tentative D call: TRBD2 (6 bases). Trimming removed 3 bases from V and 7 bases from J, with 16 bases in between. Germline CDR1 reads LNHDA; CDR2 reads SQIVND (reference sequence). CDR3 size: 14 residues. Here the CDR3 DNA reads TGTGCCAGTAGTATGAGCGGGTTCGTGGATGAGCAGTACTTC. It codes for CASSMSGFVDEQYF.

As to this clonotype: A far bigger clonotype differs at one base, so this is likely a read error. The CDR3: CASSSGRAPYNEQYF. The CDR3 region has the DNA TGTGCCAGCAGTTCCGGGAGGGCCCCCTACAATGAGCAGTACTTC. The chain links TRBV6-2 or TRBV6-3 to TRBJ2-5; 8 bases agree with TRBD2. In germline, CDR1 is MNHEY, CDR2 SVGEGT. Trimming took 4 bases from V and 11 from J; bases not matched to a gene: 15. The CDR3 consists of 15 residues.

The chain recombines TRBV11-2 with TRBJ2-1; a possible D gene is TRBD2 (7 bases). The length of the CDR3 is 19 residues. Germline CDR1 SGHAT, CDR2 FQNNGV. V gave up 2 bases and J gave up 4 bases, with 24 bases separating them. The CDR3 sequence is CASSLSGSGGPGKYNEQFF. The CDR3 nucleotides are TGTGCCAGCAGCTTAAGTGGCTCCGGGGGGCCAGGAAAGTACAATGAGCAGTTCTTC.

This clonotype was seen many times. The V and J genes are TRBV19 and TRBJ2-7; D may be TRBD2 (6 bases). This CDR3 is 13 amino acids long. Germline loops: CDR1 LNHDA, CDR2 SQIVND (reference sequence). V dropped 7 bases and J dropped 5 bases, with 15 bases sitting between them. The CDR3 here is CASTMRGSHEQYF. CDR3 in DNA: TGTGCCAGTACCATGCGGGGTAGTCACGAGCAGTACTTC.

The chain joins TRBV28 to TRBJ1-1; TRBD1 is a possible D gene (6 bases). Germline-derived CDR1 and CDR2 are MDHEN and SYDVKM. V was clipped by 5 bases and J by 4 bases, with 11 bases between them. The CDR3 extends over 13 amino acids. This chain's CDR3 is CASSHEGGTEAFF. CDR3 nucleotide sequence: TGTGCCAGCAGTCACGAAGGGGGCACTGAAGCTTTCTTT.

In its sample, this clonotype was seen many times. This rearrangement joins TRBV11-2 to TRBJ2-3, with no clear D. The CDR3 extends over 13 amino acids. With 3 bases removed from V and 2 bases from J, the gap between germline ends came to 6 bases. Looked up from germline, CDR1 is SGHAT and CDR2 is FQNNGV. The CDR3 reads CASSFGVTDTQYF. The CDR3 DNA reads as TGTGCCAGCAGCTTCGGAGTCACAGATACGCAGTATTTT.

This clonotype occurred many times. The chain couples TRBV5-1 to TRBJ2-7, with 7 bases identical to TRBD1. The CDR3 runs 15 residues. Trimming removed 0 bases from V and 4 bases from J; junction bases left unmatched: 7. Per germline, CDR1 SGHRS and CDR2 YFSETQ. The CDR3 DNA follows: TGCGCCAGCAGCTTGGCCCGGGACAGAATATACGAGCAGTACTTC. It yields the protein CASSLARDRIYEQYF.

In its sample, this clonotype was seen many times. V is TRBV5-5 and J is TRBJ2-1; 10 positions match TRBD2. CDR3 length: 16 amino acids. After removal of 1 base from V and 2 bases from J, the junction contained 3 bases not matched to a gene. Germline CDR1 SGHKS, CDR2 YYEKEE (reference sequence). The CDR3 region has the DNA TGTGCCAGCAGCTTGTCAGCGGGAGGGCCCTACAATGAGCAGTTCTTC. Translating it yields CASSLSAGGPYNEQFF.

This clonotype has ten or more counts. This sequence joins TRBV28 and TRBJ2-1; 9 nucleotides agree with TRBD2. Germline V gene sequence: CDR1 MDHEN, CDR2 SYDVKM. CDR3 length: 15 amino acids. The V and J ends lost 5 bases and 4 bases, in that order; junction bases with no gene match: 6. The CDR3 here is CASSPLAGAYNEQFF. The CDR3, as DNA: TGTGCCAGCAGTCCCTTAGCGGGAGCTTACAATGAGCAGTTCTTC.

This clonotype was seen ten or more times. The genes are TRBV12-3 or TRBV12-4 and TRBJ2-1; no definite D call. The CDR3 length is 13 residues. V lost 2 bases and J lost 7, with 9 bases in between. CDR3 nucleotides: TGTGCCAGCAGTTTAAGAATGGTTAATGAGCAGTTCTTC. It specifies CASSLRMVNEQFF.

This clonotype has ten or more counts. The V gene is TRBV29-1, the J gene TRBJ1-2; 7 bases align to TRBD1. The CDR3 runs 12 residues. Germline V lookup: CDR1 SQVTM, CDR2 ANQGSEA. The V segment lost 6 bases and the J segment 2 bases; nucleotides outside the gene matches: 3. Written as DNA, the CDR3 is TGCAGCGTACGACAGGGAAACTATGGCTACACCTTC. Translated: CSVRQGNYGYTF.

The sample holds many counts of this clonotype. The chain links TRBV5-4 to TRBJ1-3, with D possibly TRBD1 on 6 matching bases. The CDR3 consists of 14 residues. Germline loops: CDR1 SGHNT, CDR2 YYREEE (reference sequence). Deletions cut 3 bases from V and 1 base from J, with 8 bases between. CDR3 sequence: CASSYTGSGNTIYF. In DNA form, the CDR3 reads TGTGCCAGCAGCTACACAGGGTCTGGAAACACCATATATTTT.

This clonotype was detected ten times or more. The chain couples TRBV28 to TRBJ1-1; maybe TRBD1 (6 bases). V was shortened by 4 bases and J by 1 base, with 16 bases between the two germline ends. There are 16 residues in the CDR3. The V gene's germline CDR1 is MDHEN and CDR2 SYDVKM. CDR3 coding DNA: TGTGCCAGCAGTTCACAGGGTCTTGTAGAGAACACTGAAGCTTTCTTT. Amino acids: CASSSQGLVENTEAFF.

This clonotype was counted ten times or more. V gene TRBV29-1 combines with J gene TRBJ2-1; TRBD2 is a possible D gene (6 bases). Per the germline V gene, CDR1 is SQVTM and CDR2 is ANQGSEA. V lost 4 bases, J lost 0 bases, and 25 bases lay in between. This CDR3 contains 19 residues. CDR3 amino acids: CSVGTGTSGPLPSYNEQFF. The CDR3, as DNA: TGCAGCGTTGGAACCGGGACCAGCGGGCCGTTACCCTCCTACAATGAGCAGTTCTTC.

This clonotype was observed many times. J is TRBJ2-6 and V is TRBV6-2 or TRBV6-3; weak D call: TRBD2 (6 bases). The V gene lost 4 bases and the J gene lost 0 bases, with 10 bases spanning the gap. This CDR3 region has 16 residues. Per germline, CDR1 MNHEY and CDR2 SVGEGT. The DNA of the CDR3 is TGTGCCAGCAGTTCCCCGGGGGACTCTGGGGCCAACGTCCTGACTTTC. Amino acids: CASSSPGDSGANVLTF.

This clonotype was detected only a few times. V is TRBV4-2 and J is TRBJ2-7, with D hard to call. V was clipped by 1 base and J by 3 bases, with 7 bases between them. Germline V gives CDR1 LGHNA, CDR2 YNFKEQ. The CDR3 has 13 residues. CDR3 bases: TGTGCCAGCAGCCAAGCCGACGTCTACGAGCAGTACTTC. This translates into CASSQADVYEQYF.

The sample holds many counts of this clonotype. The chain is built from TRBV20-1 and TRBJ2-1; 9 bases match TRBD2. With 3 bases clipped from V and 4 bases from J, the junction kept 10 bases outside the gene matches. This CDR3 has 16 residues. Germline V lookup: CDR1 DFQATT, CDR2 SNEGSKA (reference sequence). The CDR3 coding sequence is TGCAGTGCTAGCTACCCCAGCGGGAGGAGGTACAATGAGCAGTTCTTC. It is translated as CSASYPSGRRYNEQFF.

V usage is TRBV12-3 or TRBV12-4 and J usage is TRBJ2-2, with 10 bases fitting TRBD2. CDR3 length equals 15 residues. The V and J ends lost 6 bases and 5 bases, in that order; junction bases with no gene match: 6. CDR3 coding DNA: TGTGCCAGCAGAGCTAGCGGGAGAGAGACCGGGGAGCTGTTTTTT. It encodes CASRASGRETGELFF.

This clonotype appeared many times. The gene calls are TRBV2 and TRBJ2-1, with TRBD1 matching 7 bases. V trimming: 9 bases; J trimming: 10 bases; junction bases outside the gene matches: 12. Germline-derived CDR1 and CDR2 are SNHLY and FYNNEI. The length of the CDR3 is 13 residues. This CDR3 reads CASLRDSFEEQFF. The CDR3 coding sequence is TGTGCCAGTTTGAGGGACAGCTTTGAAGAGCAGTTCTTC.